This TCR beta chain was recorded in a study of blood T cell repertoires in COVID-19. In the study overall: Samples taken during acute and convalescent COVID-19 were collected in the United States, Italy and Spain. PBMCs, B-cell-depleted T cells, or T cells provided the cDNA or gDNA that made up the material.

The CDR3 sequence is 15 residues long. V lost 6 bases and J 4 bases, leaving 16 bases between the germline ends. In germline, CDR1 is MNHEY, CDR2 SVGEGT. The authors' processing: Using reference gene primer amplification, nucleated cell counts were estimated. TCRdb keeps only in-frame clones here, not all; method: immunoSEQ multiplex PCR. V, J and clone size reflect that table, while D and trimming were determined from the DNA. The profile shows roughly 39,000 clones, over 70% of them singletons. This clone was seen only once. The chain couples TRBV6-2 or TRBV6-3 to TRBJ2-1, with D tentatively TRBD1 (7 bases). Specimen: peripheral blood. The receptor's source is a man aged 45 to 65 with active or convalescent COVID-19. The DNA of the CDR3 is TGTGCCAGCAGCTTCTCGGCAGGGGGGTACAATGAGCAGTTCTTC. This encodes CASSFSAGGYNEQFF.